The 15 T cell receptor beta chains presented below share a single source sample, sequenced in a study of OX40 agonist ivuxolimab in advanced cancers. The data were produced by immunoSEQ multiplex PCR, yet TCRdb's version contains in-frame clones alone and is incomplete. This sample yields roughly 64,000 clones, of which roughly 80% are seen a single time; roughly 4.9% belongs to the top ten. Sequencing was performed on CD4+ or CD8+ T cells sorted from blood, taken in a trial of the OX40 agonist ivuxolimab. Receptor source: an adult with an advanced solid tumor such as melanoma, head and neck, liver or kidney cancer.

This chain uses TRBV5-4 with TRBJ2-7; 8 bases match TRBD2. CDR1 and CDR2 (germline): SGHNT, YYREEE (reference sequence). V shed 0 bases and J 5 bases; nucleotides not matched to a gene: 1. This CDR3 has 13 amino acids. This CDR3 reads CASSLDGGDEQYF. The CDR3 DNA follows: TGTGCCAGCAGCTTGGACGGGGGGGACGAGCAGTACTTC.

The chain links TRBV4-3 to TRBJ1-3, with D uncertain. This CDR3 region has 17 residues. Trimming shortened V by 0 bases and J by 0 bases, and 12 bases separated the two germline ends. The germline V gene encodes CDR1 LGHNA and CDR2 YSLEER. The CDR3, as DNA: TGCGCCAGCAGCCAAGAGTCCAGGCGGAGCTCTGGAAACACCATATATTTT. Translated: CASSQESRRSSGNTIYF.

The V call is TRBV9, the J call TRBJ1-3; TRBD1 agrees at 7 bases. The germline V gene encodes CDR1 SGDLS and CDR2 YYNGEE. V lost 2 bases and J lost 1; bases outside the gene matches: 3. CDR3 length: 15 amino acids. The CDR3 nucleotides are TGTGCCAGCAGCGTCAGGGGGGTTTCTGGAAACACCATATATTTT. Its translation is CASSVRGVSGNTIYF.

The CDR3 bases are TGTGCCAGCAGTGAATCTGGGGCGCCGGCCACCGGGGAGCTGTTTTTT. Translation: CASSESGAPATGELFF. V and J are TRBV25-1 and TRBJ2-2, with D perhaps matching TRBD1 (5 bases). Germline loops: CDR1 MGHDK, CDR2 SYGVNS. The CDR3 contains 16 residues. The V and J ends lost 1 base and 4 bases respectively, with 13 bases between them.

V usage is TRBV7-2 and J usage is TRBJ2-3; possibly TRBD1 or TRBD2 for D (5 bases each). The CDR3 runs to 14 residues. Germline V gene sequence: CDR1 SGHTA, CDR2 FQGNSA. The V end lost 5 bases, the J end lost 0 bases, and 9 bases lay between the germline ends. This chain's CDR3 is CASSPGRSTDTQYF. CDR3 sequence (DNA): TGTGCCAGCAGCCCGGGACGGAGCACAGATACGCAGTATTTT.

The rearrangement uses TRBV15 and TRBJ2-7; TRBD1 is a possible D gene (6 bases). CDR3 length equals 12 residues. The V and J ends lost 4 bases and 7 bases respectively, with 11 bases between them. CDR1 is LNHNV and CDR2 is YYDKDF in the germline V gene (reference sequence). The CDR3 sequence: CATSTQTGEQYF. CDR3 in DNA: TGTGCCACCAGCACACAGACAGGAGAGCAGTACTTC.

The V gene is TRBV7-2, the J gene TRBJ1-3; perhaps TRBD1 as D (5 bases). Germline V gives CDR1 SGHTA, CDR2 FQGNSA. The CDR3 loop spans 16 amino acids. The germline V and J ends were trimmed by 3 bases and 1 base, with 13 bases remaining between them. The CDR3 reads CASSFTAGGSGNTIYF. The DNA for the CDR3 is TGTGCCAGCAGCTTTACGGCGGGGGGTTCTGGAAACACCATATATTTT.

This clone occurred a few times. The CDR3 DNA reads as TGTGCCAGCAGCTTAGCGGGTAGTTATGGCTACACCTTC. Encoded protein: CASSLAGSYGYTF. The V and J genes are TRBV7-6 and TRBJ1-2, with D unresolved. Germline-derived CDR1 and CDR2 are SGHVS and FNYEAQ. V was cut by 0 bases and J by 5 bases, with 7 bases left in between. This CDR3 is built from 13 residues.

J is TRBJ1-2 and V is TRBV11-3; a weak D match, TRBD1 (5 bases). Germline V gene lookup returns CDR1 SGHNT and CDR2 YENEEA. V was trimmed by 5 bases and J by 6 bases, leaving 10 bases between them. The CDR3 spans 12 residues. In DNA form, the CDR3 reads TGTGCCAGCAGCCCGGGGGGGGATGGCTACACCTTC. This sequence encodes CASSPGGDGYTF.

The chain links TRBV7-2 to TRBJ1-5, with D uncertain. In germline, CDR1 is SGHTA, CDR2 FQGNSA. V gave up 5 bases and J gave up 4 bases, with 15 bases separating them. The CDR3 consists of 15 residues. The CDR3 is CASSVRTGGNQPQHF. The CDR3 nucleotides read TGTGCCAGCAGCGTTCGGACGGGCGGGAATCAGCCCCAGCATTTT.

This clone was seen a single time. This sequence joins TRBV15 and TRBJ1-4; the match to TRBD1 covers 12 bases. Germline values: CDR1 LNHNV, CDR2 YYDKDF (reference sequence). Losses at the gene ends were 8 bases for V and 8 bases for J; bases not matched to a gene: 12. The CDR3 extends over 16 amino acids. CDR3 DNA: TGTGCCACCCAGTCCCGGGACAGGGGGCGGGACGAAAAACTGTTTTTT. Its protein is CATQSRDRGRDEKLFF.

This chain joins TRBV5-8 and TRBJ2-7, with TRBD1 identical over 8 bases. CDR1 and CDR2 (germline): SGHTS, YDEGEE. V was pared by 4 bases and J by 2 bases, with 5 bases of the junction left unmatched. CDR3 size: 14 residues. CDR3 loop: CASSRDRSTYEQYF. The DNA for the CDR3 is TGTGCCAGCAGCCGGGACAGGAGTACCTACGAGCAGTACTTC.

The rearrangement links TRBV7-9 to TRBJ2-2; TRBD2 is a possible D gene (7 bases). Between the trimmed V and J ends, which lost 1 base and 4 bases, there was a span of 13 bases. The V gene's germline CDR1 is SEHNR and CDR2 FQNEAQ (reference sequence). CDR3 size: 16 residues. This CDR3 reads CASSLEGGGSTGELFF. In DNA, the CDR3 is TGTGCCAGCAGCTTAGAAGGCGGGGGCTCCACCGGGGAGCTGTTTTTT.

This chain links TRBV19 with TRBJ2-7, with D maybe TRBD2 (6 bases). V was shortened by 7 bases and J by 3 bases, with 13 bases between the two germline ends. Germline CDR1 reads LNHDA; CDR2 reads SQIVND (reference sequence). This CDR3 spans 13 amino acids. This chain's CDR3 is CASTPGTGYEQYF. The CDR3 DNA is TGTGCCAGTACTCCCGGGACTGGCTACGAGCAGTACTTC.

The table lists this clone with a count of one. The chain uses TRBV10-3 and TRBJ2-7; 8 bases fit TRBD1. CDR1 and CDR2 from the germline V gene are ENHRY and SYGVKD. The CDR3 is made up of 13 amino acids. With V trimmed by 5 bases and J by 2 bases, 2 bases remained unmatched. In nucleotides, the CDR3 is TGTGCCATCAGTAAACAGGGGGCCTACGAGCAGTACTTC. This translates into CAISKQGAYEQYF.